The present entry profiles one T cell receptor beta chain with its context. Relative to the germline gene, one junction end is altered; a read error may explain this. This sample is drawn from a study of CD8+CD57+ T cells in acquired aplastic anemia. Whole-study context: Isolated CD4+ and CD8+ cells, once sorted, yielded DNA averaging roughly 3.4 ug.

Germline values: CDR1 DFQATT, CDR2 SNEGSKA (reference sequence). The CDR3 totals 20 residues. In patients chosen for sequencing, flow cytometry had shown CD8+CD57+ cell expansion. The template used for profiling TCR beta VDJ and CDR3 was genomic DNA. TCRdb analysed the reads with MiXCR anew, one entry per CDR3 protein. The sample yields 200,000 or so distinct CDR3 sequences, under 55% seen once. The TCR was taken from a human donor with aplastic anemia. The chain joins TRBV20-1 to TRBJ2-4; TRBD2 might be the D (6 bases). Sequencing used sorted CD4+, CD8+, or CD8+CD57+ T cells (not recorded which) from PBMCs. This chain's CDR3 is CSARAISPGLVSPAKNIQDF. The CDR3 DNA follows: TGCAGTGCTAGAGCTATCTCTCCGGGACTGGTTAGTCCAGCCAAAAACATTCAGGACTTC.